This is a list of T cell receptor beta chains from one sample in a study of blood T cell repertoires in COVID-19. Libraries were prepared by immunoSEQ multiplex PCR; TCRdb keeps only in-frame clonotypes and omits some of them. The sample includes around 250,000 clones, roughly 80% of them seen just once. The sample taken for sequencing was peripheral blood. The receptors derive from a woman younger than 35 with acute or convalescent COVID-19. Each CDR3 is given with its conserved first and last residue. Not every row has a clone size; where given, it reads once, few, many or a size class.

>TRBJ1-1|-|TRBV6-5
CASSSDRVRNTEAFF
>TRBJ2-7|-|TRBV28
CASSLQGRQYF
>TRBJ2-3|-|TRBV6-6
CASSYSAGVSDTQYF
>TRBJ2-2|-|TRBV28
CASSLGAGDRELFF
>TRBJ2-7|-|TRBV7-8
CASSPGGGTGDAGLPEPPGEQYF
>TRBJ2-7|-|TRBV7-2
CASSLGPGSYEQYF
>TRBJ2-7|-|TRBV18
CASTDRGRAYEQYF
>TRBJ1-5|-|TRBV27
CASSFGGVQPQHF
>TRBJ1-4|once|TRBV27
CASRPGARASEKLFF
>TRBJ2-3|-|TRBV5-4
CASSTGQGLDTQYF
>TRBJ2-7|few|TRBV6-5
CASSYGQGAYEQYF
>TRBJ1-1|once|TRBV19
CASSIGWQDTEAFF
>TRBJ2-1|many|TRBV21-1
CASSKGGLAGGSSYNEQFF
>TRBJ2-7|-|TRBV10-3
CAISESAQRDTYEQYF
>TRBJ1-2|-|TRBV28
CASSLRQNGYTF
>TRBJ2-6|-|TRBV18
CASSPSSGAGANVLTF
>TRBJ2-5|-|TRBV9
CASSAGQGGETQYF